This T cell receptor beta chain comes out of a study of T cell repertoires and HLA-DP antigens. About the research overall: Versus self, one alloantigen differed at one groove amino acid, the other at fewer than 13. Average DNA input: around 230 ng for CD137+CD4+ sorts, 1,000 to 1,500 ng pre-culture.

Average purity of the negatively selected CD4+ T cells was just under 98%. For pre-culture CD4+ samples, the target was 200,000 or so T cell genomes. Sequencing used immunoSEQ multiplex PCR; TCRdb keeps in-frame clones, though not all of them. The table shows about 73,000 clones, with around 80% occurring only once. A word on this clone: Its antigen remains unknown.

V gave up 3 bases and J gave up 1 base, with 4 bases separating them. This CDR3 has 13 amino acids. CDR1 and CDR2 from the germline V gene are ENHRY and SYGVKD. The sample was CD4+ T cells from PBMCs. The chain is built from TRBV10-3 and TRBJ1-5; no clear D gene. The receptor was isolated from a man aged 60-69 years in good health and CMV-seronegative. The CDR3 loop reads CAISDMSNQPQHF. In DNA form, the CDR3 reads TGTGCCATCAGTGACATGAGCAATCAGCCCCAGCATTTT.